A single sample gave rise to the 20 T cell receptor beta chains below, sequenced in a study of Ad26.COV2.S vaccination and SARS-CoV-2 variants. The repertoire was sequenced with immunoSEQ multiplex PCR; TCRdb's copy has only in-frame clones and lacks some. Here the sample spans under 150,000 clones, more than 80% being singletons. Sequenced material: peripheral blood, taken after recovery from COVID-19. These receptors all come from a human donor who had recovered from COVID-19.

The rearrangement uses TRBV7-9 and TRBJ2-5, with D tentatively TRBD2 (5 bases). The germline CDR1 and CDR2 sequences are SEHNR and FQNEAQ (reference sequence). The CDR3 length is 13 residues. Trimming took 5 bases from V and 7 from J, leaving 14 bases between them. For the CDR3, the DNA is TGTGCCAGCAGCCCAGAACTAGGCGCGACCCAGTACTTC. This translates into CASSPELGATQYF.

The rearrangement joins TRBV30 to TRBJ1-2, with TRBD1 matching 7 bases. The CDR3 consists of 12 residues. CDR1 and CDR2 from the germline V gene are GTSNPN and SVGIG (reference sequence). The ends lost 2 bases at V and 8 bases at J; junction bases unmatched: 5. CDR3 protein: CAWSTGVGGYTF. The CDR3 region has the DNA TGTGCCTGGAGTACAGGGGTAGGGGGCTACACCTTC.

In the case of this clone: A junction end diverges from the germline sequence, so it may reflect a read error. For the CDR3, the DNA is TGTGCCAGTAGTCCCCAGGGGAGGGGCAAAGACATTCAGTACTTC. Translated: CASSPQGRGKDIQYF. The chain is built from TRBV19 and TRBJ2-4; D might be TRBD2 (7 bases). This CDR3 has 15 residues. In germline, CDR1 is LNHDA, CDR2 SQIVND (reference sequence).

Only one count was recorded for this clone. The chain combines TRBV2 with TRBJ1-6; weak D call: TRBD1 (5 bases). Germline CDR1 reads SNHLY; CDR2 reads FYNNEI. With 4 bases removed from V and 9 bases from J, the gap between germline ends came to 7 bases. There are 12 residues in the CDR3. The CDR3 protein is CASSGGSSPLHF. CDR3 bases: TGTGCCAGCAGTGGGGGGAGTTCACCCCTCCACTTT.

The chain uses TRBV5-4 and TRBJ2-2; D is possibly TRBD1 or TRBD2 (6 bases each). Trimming pared 4 bases from V and 1 base from J, leaving 11 bases between. The CDR3 runs 15 residues. Germline V lookup: CDR1 SGHNT, CDR2 YYREEE (reference sequence). CDR3 amino acids: CASSRRGMNTGELFF. For the CDR3, the DNA is TGTGCCAGCAGCCGGAGGGGGATGAACACCGGGGAGCTGTTTTTT.

The chain uses TRBV19 and TRBJ2-1, with D unclear. Germline V gives CDR1 LNHDA, CDR2 SQIVND (reference sequence). Trimming cost V 5 bases and J 7 bases, with 9 bases left between them. This CDR3 contains 12 residues. The CDR3 loop is CASSYPRNEQFF. The DNA of the CDR3 is TGTGCCAGTAGTTATCCCCGAAATGAGCAGTTCTTC.

The V call is TRBV7-2, the J call TRBJ2-5, with 7 nucleotides matching TRBD2. The germline V gene encodes CDR1 SGHTA and CDR2 FQGNSA. Losses at the gene ends were 1 base for V and 2 bases for J; bases not matched to a gene: 4. The CDR3 consists of 15 residues. CDR3 residues: CASSLGSSGQETQYF. In DNA form, the CDR3 reads TGTGCCAGCAGCTTAGGTTCTAGCGGACAAGAGACCCAGTACTTC.

The chain uses TRBV10-2 and TRBJ1-4; D is possibly TRBD1 (6 bases). CDR1 is WSHSY and CDR2 is SAAADI in the germline V gene. The CDR3 runs 15 residues. V was cut by 2 bases and J by 5 bases, with 12 bases left in between. The CDR3, as DNA: TGCGCCAGCAGTGAGCGGGGGCTTAGAAATGAAAAACTGTTTTTT. Protein product: CASSERGLRNEKLFF.

The CDR3 loop is CASSPRDSLRISSYNEQFF. In nucleotides, the CDR3 is TGTGCCAGCAGCCCGAGGGACAGTCTTAGGATCAGCTCCTACAATGAGCAGTTCTTC. The J gene is TRBJ2-1, the V gene TRBV7-2; TRBD1 aligns across 7 bases. With 5 bases clipped from V and 0 bases from J, the junction kept 16 bases outside the gene matches. The CDR3 is 19 residues long. CDR1 is SGHTA and CDR2 is FQGNSA in the germline V gene.

A few counts support this clone. This chain joins TRBV28 and TRBJ1-6; 7 bases are shared with TRBD1. This CDR3 spans 14 amino acids. J lost 9 bases, V lost 11 bases, and 13 bases had no gene match. Germline V gene data show CDR1 as MDHEN and CDR2 as SYDVKM. Here the CDR3 reads CAGKRKGAGSPLHF. CDR3 coding DNA: TGTGCCGGTAAACGGAAGGGGGCGGGTTCACCCCTCCACTTT.

The rearrangement links TRBV29-1 to TRBJ2-1; a possible D gene is TRBD1 (5 bases). Looked up from germline, CDR1 is SQVTM and CDR2 is ANQGSEA. This CDR3 spans 12 amino acids. Trimming pared 6 bases from V and 10 bases from J, leaving 16 bases between. The CDR3 spells CSVGSRDREQFF. CDR3 bases: TGCAGCGTGGGTAGCAGGGATCGAGAGCAGTTCTTC.

About this clone: Other DNA variants within this sample encode the same CDR3. The chain combines TRBV18 with TRBJ2-5; D is uncertain. The CDR3 has 13 amino acids. V lost 2 bases to trimming and J lost 1 base, with 5 bases between them. Germline values: CDR1 KGHSH, CDR2 LQKENI. CDR3 residues: CASSPGLQETQYF. The DNA for the CDR3 is TGTGCCAGCTCACCAGGGCTCCAAGAGACCCAGTACTTC.

This CDR3 reads CASSPPQGVAKNIQYF. CDR3 coding DNA: TGTGCCAGCTCACCACCGCAGGGAGTGGCCAAAAACATTCAGTACTTC. The chain couples TRBV18 to TRBJ2-4; D may be TRBD1 or TRBD2 (5 bases each). This CDR3 comprises 16 residues. Per germline, CDR1 KGHSH and CDR2 LQKENI. V lost 0 bases and J 1 base, leaving 10 bases between the germline ends.

This clone is a singleton in its sample. The sample holds other DNA sequences that translate to the same CDR3. The chain employs TRBV7-9 and TRBJ2-7; D gene unclear. CDR1 and CDR2 (germline): SEHNR, FQNEAQ (reference sequence). The ends were cut back, 1 base at V and 2 bases at J, with 6 bases in the middle. This CDR3 has 13 residues. In DNA form, the CDR3 reads TGTGCCAGCAGCTTAGGGGTTACCTACGAGCAGTACTTC. It translates to CASSLGVTYEQYF.

J is TRBJ2-3 and V is TRBV5-1; TRBD2 matches at 11 bases. CDR3 length equals 15 residues. The J segment lost 4 bases and the V segment lost 4 bases, leaving 5 bases of the junction unmatched. The germline V gene encodes CDR1 SGHRS and CDR2 YFSETQ. DNA for the CDR3: TGCGCCAGCAGCGAAGGGACTAGCGGCTCAGATACGCAGTATTTT. This translates into CASSEGTSGSDTQYF.

The chain carries TRBV19 and TRBJ1-5; the D gene is possibly TRBD1 (5 bases). This CDR3 contains 13 residues. Germline V gene lookup returns CDR1 LNHDA and CDR2 SQIVND (reference sequence). Trimming removed 7 bases from V and 5 bases from J, with 12 bases in between. The chain's CDR3 is CASKGRSDQPQHF. Here the CDR3 DNA reads TGTGCCAGTAAGGGGAGAAGCGATCAGCCCCAGCATTTT.

The V and J genes are TRBV5-1 and TRBJ2-1, with 9 positions matching TRBD2. This CDR3 region has 16 residues. Germline V gene lookup returns CDR1 SGHRS and CDR2 YFSETQ. After removal of 4 bases from V and 3 bases from J, the junction contained 8 bases not matched to a gene. CDR3 loop: CASSPEAGGNYNEQFF. The CDR3 bases are TGCGCCAGCAGCCCCGAAGCGGGGGGTAACTACAATGAGCAGTTCTTC.

This sequence joins TRBV19 and TRBJ2-1, with D maybe TRBD2 (5 bases). V lost 6 bases, J lost 0 bases, and 12 bases lay in between. The germline V gene has CDR1 LNHDA and CDR2 SQIVND (reference sequence). The CDR3 is made up of 15 amino acids. In nucleotides, the CDR3 is TGTGCCAGTAGCTCCGGAGGCAGCTCCTACAATGAGCAGTTCTTC. Translation: CASSSGGSSYNEQFF.

This clone was seen only a few times. V and J are TRBV4-3 and TRBJ2-1; weak D call: TRBD1 (7 bases). This CDR3 has 15 residues. CDR1 and CDR2 (germline): LGHNA, YSLEER. V lost 1 base to trimming and J lost 6 bases, with 13 bases between them. In DNA, the CDR3 is TGCGCCAGCAGCCAAGGCCACAGGGGAGGCAATGAGCAGTTCTTC. Translation gives CASSQGHRGGNEQFF.

The chain couples TRBV24-1 to TRBJ2-1, with D perhaps TRBD1 (5 bases). Germline assignment: CDR1 KGHDR and CDR2 SFDVKD. Trimming stripped 4 bases from V and 7 bases from J, with 13 bases between. The CDR3 runs to 14 residues. DNA for the CDR3: TGTGCCACCAGTGACAGGGTATTTAGGAATGAGCAGTTCTTC. Translation gives CATSDRVFRNEQFF.